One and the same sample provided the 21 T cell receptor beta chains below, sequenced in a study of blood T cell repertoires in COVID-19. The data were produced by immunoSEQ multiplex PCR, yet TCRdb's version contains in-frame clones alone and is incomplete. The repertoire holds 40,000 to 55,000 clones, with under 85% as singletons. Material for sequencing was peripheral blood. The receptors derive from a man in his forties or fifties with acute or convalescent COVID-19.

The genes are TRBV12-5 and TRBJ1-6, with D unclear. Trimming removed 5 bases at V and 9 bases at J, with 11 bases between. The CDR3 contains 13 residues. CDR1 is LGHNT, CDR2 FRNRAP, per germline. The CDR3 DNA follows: TGTGCTAGTGGTCTCCGTGAGGGTTCACCCCTCCACTTT. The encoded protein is CASGLREGSPLHF. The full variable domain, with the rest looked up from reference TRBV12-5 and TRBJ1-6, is DARVTQTPRHKVTEMGQEVTMRCQPILGHNTVFWYRQTMMQGLELLAYFRNRAPLDDSGMPKDRFSAEMPDATLATLKIQPSEPRDSAVYFCASGLREGSPLHFGNGTRLTVT.

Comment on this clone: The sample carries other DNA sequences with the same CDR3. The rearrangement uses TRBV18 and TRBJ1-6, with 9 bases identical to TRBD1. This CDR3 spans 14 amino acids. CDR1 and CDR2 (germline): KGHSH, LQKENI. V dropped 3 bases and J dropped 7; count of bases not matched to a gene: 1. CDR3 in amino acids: CASSPGQGNSPLHF. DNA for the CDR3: TGTGCCAGCTCACCGGGACAGGGAAATTCACCCCTCCACTTT.

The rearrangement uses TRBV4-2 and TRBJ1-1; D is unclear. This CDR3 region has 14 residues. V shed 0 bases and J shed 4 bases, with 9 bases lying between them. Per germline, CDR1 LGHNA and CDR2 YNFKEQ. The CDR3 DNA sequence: TGTGCCAGCAGCCAAGATCTTGTGGCCACTGAAGCTTTCTTT. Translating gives CASSQDLVATEAFF.

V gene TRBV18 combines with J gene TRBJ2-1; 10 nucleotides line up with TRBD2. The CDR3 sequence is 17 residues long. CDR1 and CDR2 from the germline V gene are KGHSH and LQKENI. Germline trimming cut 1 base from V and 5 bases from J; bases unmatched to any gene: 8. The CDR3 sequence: CASSPRNPSGSDNEQFF. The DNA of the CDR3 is TGTGCCAGCTCACCACGGAACCCTAGCGGGAGTGACAATGAGCAGTTCTTC.

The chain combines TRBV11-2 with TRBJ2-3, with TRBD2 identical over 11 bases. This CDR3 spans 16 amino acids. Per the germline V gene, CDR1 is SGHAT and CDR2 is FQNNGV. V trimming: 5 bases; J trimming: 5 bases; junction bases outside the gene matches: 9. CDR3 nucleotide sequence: TGTGCCAGCAGCGGAAGGGGGACTAGCGGTGGAGATACGCAGTATTTT. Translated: CASSGRGTSGGDTQYF.

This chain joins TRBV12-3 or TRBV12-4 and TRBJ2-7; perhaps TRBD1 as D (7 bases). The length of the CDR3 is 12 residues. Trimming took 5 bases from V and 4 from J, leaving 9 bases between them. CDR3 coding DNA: TGTGCCAGCAGTCCAGGGGGGTACGAGCAGTACTTC. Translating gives CASSPGGYEQYF.

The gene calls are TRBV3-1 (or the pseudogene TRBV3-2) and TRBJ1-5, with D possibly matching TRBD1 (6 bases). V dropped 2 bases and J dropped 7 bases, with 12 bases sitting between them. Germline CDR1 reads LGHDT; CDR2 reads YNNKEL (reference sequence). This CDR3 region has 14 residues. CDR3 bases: TGTGCCAGCAGCCAAAGGGGAGGGGGACAGCCCCAGCATTTT. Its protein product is CASSQRGGGQPQHF.

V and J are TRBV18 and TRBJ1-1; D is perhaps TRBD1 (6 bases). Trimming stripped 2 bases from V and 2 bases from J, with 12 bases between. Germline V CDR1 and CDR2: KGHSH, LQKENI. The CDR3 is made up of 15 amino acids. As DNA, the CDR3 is TGTGCCAGCTCACCAAAGGCGGACAGTAACACTGAAGCTTTCTTT. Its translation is CASSPKADSNTEAFF.

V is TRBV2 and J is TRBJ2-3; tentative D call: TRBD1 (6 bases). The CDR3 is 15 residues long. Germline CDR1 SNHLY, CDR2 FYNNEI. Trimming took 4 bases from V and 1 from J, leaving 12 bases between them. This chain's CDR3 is CASSGSAGGTDTQYF. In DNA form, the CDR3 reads TGTGCCAGCAGTGGGTCGGCAGGGGGCACAGATACGCAGTATTTT.

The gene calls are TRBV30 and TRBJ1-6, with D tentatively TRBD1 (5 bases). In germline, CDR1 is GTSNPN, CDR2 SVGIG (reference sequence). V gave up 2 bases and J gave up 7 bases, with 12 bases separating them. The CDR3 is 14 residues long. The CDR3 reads CAWSSGTGNSPLHF. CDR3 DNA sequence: TGTGCCTGGAGTTCCGGGACTGGGAATTCACCCCTCCACTTT.

DNA for the CDR3: TGTGCCACCAGTGATAATACAGGGGGCGCTGGCTATGGCTACACCTTC. It specifies CATSDNTGGAGYGYTF. The chain links TRBV24-1 to TRBJ1-2, with 9 bases matching TRBD1. The CDR3 has 16 amino acids. The germline CDR1 and CDR2 sequences are KGHDR and SFDVKD. The V and J ends lost 3 bases and 4 bases, in that order; junction bases with no gene match: 8.

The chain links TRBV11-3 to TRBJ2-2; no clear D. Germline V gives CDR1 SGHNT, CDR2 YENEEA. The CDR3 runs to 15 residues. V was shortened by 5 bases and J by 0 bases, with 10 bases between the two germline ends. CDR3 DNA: TGTGCCAGCAGCGCGAGAGCCCCGAACACCGGGGAGCTGTTTTTT. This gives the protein CASSARAPNTGELFF.

The CDR3 DNA reads as TGTGCCACCAGTGATGCTTACAGTTCCCGGCAGCCCCAGCATTTT. The encoded protein is CATSDAYSSRQPQHF. V is TRBV24-1 and J is TRBJ1-5; D unresolved. V was pared by 3 bases and J by 7 bases, with 15 bases between. The germline CDR1 and CDR2 sequences are KGHDR and SFDVKD. This CDR3 comprises 15 residues.

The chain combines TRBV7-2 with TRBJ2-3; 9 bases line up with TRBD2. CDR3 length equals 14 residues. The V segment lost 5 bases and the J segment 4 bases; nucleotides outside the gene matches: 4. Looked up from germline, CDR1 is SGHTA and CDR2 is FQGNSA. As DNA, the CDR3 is TGTGCCAGCAGCCCGACTAGCGGATCAGATACGCAGTATTTT. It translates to CASSPTSGSDTQYF.

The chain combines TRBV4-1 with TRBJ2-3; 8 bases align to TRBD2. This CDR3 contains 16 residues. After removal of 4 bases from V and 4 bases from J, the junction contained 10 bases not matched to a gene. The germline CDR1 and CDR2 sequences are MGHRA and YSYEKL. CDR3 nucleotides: TGCGCCAGCAGCCGAGACGGCGGGAGGAGGGCAGATACGCAGTATTTT. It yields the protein CASSRDGGRRADTQYF.

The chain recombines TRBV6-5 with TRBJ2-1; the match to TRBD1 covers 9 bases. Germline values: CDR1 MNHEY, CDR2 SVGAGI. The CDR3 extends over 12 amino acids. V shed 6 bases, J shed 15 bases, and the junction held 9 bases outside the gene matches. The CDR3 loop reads CASSSGTGTLFF. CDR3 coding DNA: TGTGCCAGCAGCTCCGGGACAGGGACTCTGTTCTTC.

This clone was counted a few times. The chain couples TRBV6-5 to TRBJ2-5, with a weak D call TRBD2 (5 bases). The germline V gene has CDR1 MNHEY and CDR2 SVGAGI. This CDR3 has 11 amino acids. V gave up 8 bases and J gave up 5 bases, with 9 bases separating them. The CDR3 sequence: CASGGQETQYF. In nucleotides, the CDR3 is TGTGCCAGCGGAGGCCAGGAGACCCAGTACTTC.

The CDR3 spells CASSFRGLASDTQYF. The CDR3 nucleotides are TGTGCCAGCAGCTTTAGGGGACTAGCCTCAGATACGCAGTATTTT. The chain combines TRBV7-9 with TRBJ2-3; 9 nucleotides line up with TRBD2. The CDR3 loop spans 15 amino acids. CDR1 is SEHNR, CDR2 FQNEAQ, per germline (reference sequence). V was pared by 3 bases and J by 4 bases, with 5 bases of the junction left unmatched.

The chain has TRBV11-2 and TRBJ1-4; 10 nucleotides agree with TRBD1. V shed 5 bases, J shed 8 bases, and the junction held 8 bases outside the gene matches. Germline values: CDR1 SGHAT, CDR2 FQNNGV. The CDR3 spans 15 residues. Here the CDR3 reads CASSLRTGGREKLFF. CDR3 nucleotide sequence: TGTGCCAGCAGCCTGCGGACAGGGGGGAGGGAAAAACTGTTTTTT.

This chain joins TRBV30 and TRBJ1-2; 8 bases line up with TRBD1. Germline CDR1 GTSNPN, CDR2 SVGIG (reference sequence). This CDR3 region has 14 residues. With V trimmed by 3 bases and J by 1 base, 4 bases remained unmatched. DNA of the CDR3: TGTGCCTGGAGCCCCGGACAGGGTAACTATGGCTACACCTTC. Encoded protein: CAWSPGQGNYGYTF.

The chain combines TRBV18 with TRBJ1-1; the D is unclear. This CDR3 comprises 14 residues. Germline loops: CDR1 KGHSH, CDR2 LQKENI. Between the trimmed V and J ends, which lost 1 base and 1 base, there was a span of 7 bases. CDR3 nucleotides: TGTGCCAGCTCACCACAAGCGGCGAACACTGAAGCTTTCTTT. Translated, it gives CASSPQAANTEAFF.